What follows are 25 T cell receptor beta chains derived from one specimen sequenced in a study of T cell repertoires in cytomegalovirus infection (dated 2019 in TCRdb). Sequencing was performed on an Illumina HiSeq 1500. The raw public reads went through TCRdb reprocessing: fastp at Q25, MiXCR clone calling, in-frame beta chains kept. Every entry covers one CDR3 protein and lists the most common genes and DNA from its rows. The sample table lists roughly 500,000 distinct CDR3 sequences, 15% to 20% of them with a count of one. Jointly, the top ten make up under 30% of the sample. The sequenced sample was CD8+ T cells from PBMCs. Receptors were obtained from a human donor in good health (CMV status not recorded). Some clones in this sample may be carry-over from other donors' samples.

This clonotype was observed at least ten times. The chain joins TRBV6-6 to TRBJ2-1; 9 nucleotides agree with TRBD2. There are 16 residues in the CDR3. The germline gives CDR1 MNHNY, CDR2 SVGAGI (reference sequence). Trimming at V came to 0 bases and at J to 8 bases, leaving 8 bases not matched to a gene. In nucleotides, the CDR3 is TGTGCCAGCAGTTACTCCCCGCTAGCGGGAATGGATGAGCAGTTCTTC. The encoded protein is CASSYSPLAGMDEQFF.

This clonotype was seen more than once but under ten times. The chain couples TRBV10-3 to TRBJ1-1; D unresolved. Germline loops: CDR1 ENHRY, CDR2 SYGVKD. The length of the CDR3 is 17 residues. V shed 0 bases and J shed 1 base, with 15 bases lying between them. This CDR3 reads CAISESPAVYGNTEAFF. The CDR3 DNA sequence: TGTGCCATCAGTGAGTCGCCCGCAGTCTATGGGAACACTGAAGCTTTCTTT.

This clonotype turned up a few times. The chain combines TRBV14 with TRBJ2-5, with D maybe TRBD1 (6 bases). This CDR3 is built from 17 residues. CDR1 is SGHDN, CDR2 FVKESK, per germline. Trimming removed 4 bases at V and 2 bases at J, with 20 bases between. The CDR3 region is CASSPRGRGREQETQYF. The CDR3 bases are TGTGCCAGCAGCCCCCGGGGAAGGGGGAGAGAACAAGAGACCCAGTACTTC.

The rearrangement links TRBV5-6 to TRBJ2-2, with D unresolved. Germline CDR1 is SGHDT and CDR2 is YYEEEE. The CDR3 length is 16 residues. V was cut by 3 bases and J by 5 bases, with 17 bases left in between. The CDR3 spells CASSYGWAQWTGELFF. CDR3 DNA: TGTGCCAGCAGCTATGGATGGGCACAGTGGACCGGGGAGCTGTTTTTT.

This clonotype was recorded at least ten times. The V and J genes are TRBV6-1 and TRBJ2-5; 13 bases map to TRBD2. Germline values: CDR1 MNHNS, CDR2 SASEGT. J was trimmed by 10 bases and V by 6 bases; bases with no gene match: 2. This CDR3 has 12 residues. The CDR3 protein is CASRGLAGIQYF. In DNA, the CDR3 is TGTGCCAGCAGGGGACTAGCGGGAATCCAGTACTTC.

This clonotype was detected ten times or more. The CDR3 region has the DNA TGTGCCAGCAAGGGTTTAAGGGGGAACACTGAAGCTTTCTTT. Protein: CASKGLRGNTEAFF. The chain uses TRBV6-5 and TRBJ1-1, with D tentatively TRBD1 (5 bases). Trimming cost V 7 bases and J 1 base, with 13 bases left between them. The CDR3 contains 14 residues. Per the germline V gene, CDR1 is MNHEY and CDR2 is SVGAGI.

This clonotype was recorded at least ten times. The V call is TRBV11-2, the J call TRBJ2-1; D is unresolved. Germline V gives CDR1 SGHAT, CDR2 FQNNGV. V was shortened by 3 bases and J by 5 bases, with 14 bases between the two germline ends. The CDR3 extends over 15 amino acids. The CDR3 DNA sequence: TGTGCCAGCAGCTTTCTGGAGACTCCCGACAATGAGCAGTTCTTC. Protein product: CASSFLETPDNEQFF.

This chain links TRBV6-8 with TRBJ1-2; 8 bases are shared with TRBD1. Germline values: CDR1 MNHGY, CDR2 SAAAGT. The junction had 9 bases not matched to a gene; V was cut back by 5 bases and J by 4 bases. This CDR3 comprises 15 residues. As DNA, the CDR3 is TGTGCCAGCAGTCCAGGACAGGGCCGCTTCTATGGCTACACCTTC. Its translation: CASSPGQGRFYGYTF.

This clonotype was observed a few times. The chain is built from TRBV13 and TRBJ1-6; D may be TRBD1 (5 bases). The germline CDR1 and CDR2 sequences are PRHDT and FYEKMQ (reference sequence). This CDR3 is 19 amino acids long. The V end was cut by 2 bases, the J end by 0 bases, with 17 bases between. The chain's CDR3 is CASSLIGEGQSSYNSPLHF. CDR3 DNA sequence: TGTGCCAGCAGCTTAATAGGTGAGGGGCAAAGCTCCTATAATTCACCCCTCCACTTT.

This clonotype was counted many times. The chain couples TRBV7-2 to TRBJ2-3; perhaps TRBD2 as D (5 bases). This CDR3 region has 15 residues. Trimming stripped 6 bases from V and 4 bases from J, with 17 bases between. The germline CDR1 and CDR2 sequences are SGHTA and FQGNSA. The CDR3 sequence is CASSSPTNVPDTQYF. The CDR3 DNA is TGTGCCAGCAGTTCTCCGACTAACGTGCCAGATACGCAGTATTTT.

The rearrangement joins TRBV20-1 to TRBJ2-4, with D perhaps matching TRBD1 (7 bases). The CDR3 runs 18 residues. In germline, CDR1 is DFQATT, CDR2 SNEGSKA (reference sequence). V lost 1 base and J lost 0, with 19 bases in between. The CDR3 reads CSARGVGGQWIAKNIQYF. CDR3 coding DNA: TGCAGTGCTAGAGGGGTCGGGGGACAGTGGATAGCCAAAAACATTCAGTACTTC.

Only a few counts were recorded for this clonotype. The genes are TRBV2 and TRBJ1-2; TRBD1 agrees at 9 bases. The CDR3 totals 15 residues. Germline V gene sequence: CDR1 SNHLY, CDR2 FYNNEI. With V trimmed by 6 bases and J by 2 bases, 7 bases remained unmatched. As DNA, the CDR3 is TGTGCCAGCAGAGGGACAGGGACAGTGAACTATGGCTACACCTTC. Its translation: CASRGTGTVNYGYTF.

This clonotype was counted many times. The chain couples TRBV27 to TRBJ2-1, with 11 bases aligning to TRBD2. Germline V lookup: CDR1 MNHEY, CDR2 SMNVEV (reference sequence). The V gene end was trimmed by 0 bases and the J gene end by 9 bases; junction bases not matched to a gene: 10. There are 17 residues in the CDR3. The CDR3 nucleotides read TGTGCCAGCAGTTTATCCCAACTAGCGGGAGCCCCTAGTGAGCAGTTCTTC. Protein sequence: CASSLSQLAGAPSEQFF.

The chain recombines TRBV11-2 with TRBJ2-7, with 8 bases that match TRBD2. The CDR3 consists of 13 residues. Germline V gene lookup returns CDR1 SGHAT and CDR2 FQNNGV. J lost 5 bases, V lost 8 bases, and 8 bases had no gene match. The CDR3 protein is CASGRWREDEQYF. The CDR3 region has the DNA TGTGCCAGCGGTCGCTGGCGGGAGGACGAGCAGTACTTC.

In this sample, this clonotype turned up many times. V is TRBV6-8 and J is TRBJ2-2; a weak D match, TRBD1 (5 bases). The CDR3 runs to 15 residues. CDR1 is MNHGY and CDR2 is SAAAGT in the germline V gene. Trimming pared 7 bases from V and 5 bases from J, leaving 17 bases between. CDR3 nucleotides: TGTGCCAGCAACCAGCCCAACAGGAAGACCGGGGAGCTGTTTTTT. Its protein product is CASNQPNRKTGELFF.

The sample holds many counts of this clonotype. The CDR3 protein is CASSGRTSGSNTGELFF. In DNA form, the CDR3 reads TGTGCCAGCAGCGGACGGACTAGCGGATCGAACACCGGGGAGCTGTTTTTT. The V and J genes are TRBV7-9 and TRBJ2-2, with 10 nucleotides matching TRBD2. The CDR3 is 17 amino acids. J gave up 0 bases and V 5 bases, and 6 bases lay outside the gene matches. Germline CDR1 SEHNR, CDR2 FQNEAQ (reference sequence).

This clonotype was seen many times. This chain links TRBV28 with TRBJ1-5, with 9 nucleotides matching TRBD1. CDR3 length: 17 residues. The germline V gene has CDR1 MDHEN and CDR2 SYDVKM. V gave up 4 bases and J gave up 5 bases; unmatched junction bases: 12. The chain's CDR3 is CASSYPRQGGKDQPQHF. CDR3 nucleotide sequence: TGTGCCAGCAGTTACCCCCGACAGGGGGGAAAGGATCAGCCCCAGCATTTT.

This clonotype has just a few counts. The rearrangement joins TRBV7-3 to TRBJ2-2, with a possible D match to TRBD1 (6 bases). Germline CDR1 reads SGHTA; CDR2 reads FQGTGA. V lost 5 bases to trimming and J lost 7 bases, with 14 bases between them. The CDR3 runs 14 residues. DNA for the CDR3: TGTGCCAGCAGCCCTCTGCAGGGGTACGGGGAGCTGTTTTTT. Protein: CASSPLQGYGELFF.

This clonotype was seen repeatedly, ten times or more. V gene TRBV12-3 or TRBV12-4 combines with J gene TRBJ2-7, with 8 bases fitting TRBD1. This CDR3 spans 15 amino acids. After removal of 5 bases from V and 3 bases from J, the junction contained 9 bases not matched to a gene. The CDR3 protein is CASSPGTGLLYEQYF. Written as DNA, the CDR3 is TGTGCCAGCAGTCCCGGGACAGGCCTTCTCTACGAGCAGTACTTC.

This clonotype was seen repeatedly, ten times or more. The rearrangement uses TRBV19 and TRBJ2-7; D is unclear. CDR3 size: 14 residues. With 4 bases removed from V and 3 bases from J, the gap between germline ends came to 13 bases. Germline CDR1 is LNHDA and CDR2 is SQIVND (reference sequence). The DNA for the CDR3 is TGTGCCAGTAGTAGTTGGGCAGCCGACTACGAGCAGTACTTC. Translating gives CASSSWAADYEQYF.

CDR3 sequence reads: CASSLSSEGEQYF. Here the CDR3 DNA reads TGTGCCAGCAGTTTATCGAGCGAGGGGGAGCAGTACTTC. The J gene is TRBJ2-7, the V gene TRBV27; D tentatively fits TRBD1 or TRBD2 (5 bases each). Trimming took off 0 bases at V and 7 bases at J, with 10 bases between the two ends. Germline CDR1 reads MNHEY; CDR2 reads SMNVEV (reference sequence). CDR3 size: 13 residues.

The chain joins TRBV27 to TRBJ1-5, with unresolved D. Between the trimmed V and J ends, which lost 2 bases and 7 bases, there was a span of 9 bases. The CDR3 is 13 residues long. CDR1 is MNHEY and CDR2 is SMNVEV in the germline V gene (reference sequence). CDR3: CASSLSVSQPQHF. CDR3 sequence (DNA): TGTGCCAGCAGTTTAAGTGTTTCGCAGCCCCAGCATTTT.

The sample holds a few counts of this clonotype. The chain has TRBV4-1 and TRBJ1-1, with a possible D match to TRBD1 (5 bases). There are 15 residues in the CDR3. Germline loops: CDR1 MGHRA, CDR2 YSYEKL. V dropped 0 bases and J dropped 1 base, with 9 bases sitting between them. The CDR3 region is CASSQESGENTEAFF. The CDR3 nucleotides are TGCGCCAGCAGCCAAGAATCGGGGGAGAACACTGAAGCTTTCTTT.

This clonotype was counted between two and nine times. This rearrangement joins TRBV27 to TRBJ1-5; D perhaps matches TRBD1 (5 bases). There are 14 residues in the CDR3. The V and J ends lost 3 bases and 6 bases respectively, with 12 bases between them. Germline-derived CDR1 and CDR2 are MNHEY and SMNVEV (reference sequence). The CDR3 region has the DNA TGTGCCAGCAGTTTTGCAGGGCAGGGTCAGCCCCAGCATTTT. Translated: CASSFAGQGQPQHF.

The rearrangement uses TRBV5-1 and TRBJ2-7, with TRBD2 matching over 7 bases. V lost 7 bases to trimming and J lost 3 bases; unmatched junction nucleotides: 13. The CDR3 has 15 residues. Germline CDR1 reads SGHRS; CDR2 reads YFSETQ. The CDR3 sequence is CASGREAGPLYEQYF. The DNA of the CDR3 is TGCGCCAGCGGCCGGGAGGCAGGACCTCTCTACGAGCAGTACTTC.